This T cell receptor beta chain was sequenced during a study of cytomegalovirus exposure and HLA in healthy donors (dated 2017 in TCRdb). Study-level background: In an earlier analysis of 587 of the donors, 250 to 300 Gb of sequence data and 90 million to 120 million unique TCR beta sequences from roughly 190 million T cells were reported. Because of strong linkage in the cohort, five DR-DQ haplotypes were treated as single units for association and clustering. HLA typing included class I and class II loci at four-digit resolution. The genetic ancestry cluster associated with self-reported Caucasian donors included around 76% of the 300 to 450 genotyped donors. Every repertoire in the discovery cohort had been generated on one and the same sequencing platform. A separate validation cohort of 100 to 150 different subjects was used in addition to the roughly 720-subject first cohort. Across around 400 genotyped donors of the cohort, an average of approximately 200,000 unique TCR beta nucleotide sequences per donor were sequenced, and roughly 18% of those sequences were non-productive. A later genetic analysis used genome-wide SNP genotypes for about 65% of the roughly 670 donors, treating that subset as a discovery cohort. In a later analysis, previously published TCR beta repertoires from 666 donors were re-analyzed and high-resolution HLA genotyping was added so that TCR occurrence patterns could be studied. The study aimed to test whether cataloging public T cell receptors could reveal signatures of past pathogen exposure. An early release that covered about 600 HLA-typed donors contained around 300 gigabases of sequencing data and around 80 million unique TCR sequences. Donor age, sex, ethnicity and CMV serostatus were collected together with the repertoire data. High-throughput TCR immunosequencing, statistical association of individual TCRs with disease status, and machine learning were combined to predict cytomegalovirus infection status. Typing coverage varied by locus: roughly 629-640 donors for A, B, C, DRB1 and DQB1; roughly 510 for DQA1; about 570 for DPA1; around 490 for DPB1. In an earlier analysis of 587 of the donors, high-throughput TCR beta sequencing was used to judge whether each TCR beta V gene segment behaved as functional or pseudogenic. In the later analysis, no new phenotypic data were used to find candidate immune exposures; instead, reliance was placed on TCR beta sequences and their occurrence across donors. The T cell repertoires of 700 or so subjects were profiled by immunosequencing and related to cytomegalovirus serostatus. Points the paper makes about the study in general: While some public TCRs were present in many individuals, most TCR sequences turned up only very rarely across donors. In an earlier analysis of under 600 of the donors, most TCR beta V segments were observed in productive rearrangements about 87% or about 30% of the time, broadly matching IMGT annotations. The authors suggested that the approach could potentially be extended to other disease states and immunological phenotypes. Correlated functional status among segregating V segments might reflect linkage disequilibrium, but an unknown experimental factor could not be ruled out. In a later analysis, HLA-associated TCR beta chains were found to be more clonally expanded and to have lower generation probabilities than equally common non-associated chains. A few of the identified cytomegalovirus-associated TCR beta chains were confirmed in vitro to be specific for cytomegalovirus antigens. In both the original and validation cohorts, the classifier was reported to diagnose cytomegalovirus status with high specificity and sensitivity. A later analysis found that TCR association rates varied across HLA loci, with DRB1 alleles showing the most associated TCRs and HLA-C alleles the fewest. This cohort had only TCR beta chains sequenced, and the lack of alpha or paired-chain data limited which features could be detected. For the cohort, immune exposure information was limited to CMV serostatus. Sequencing depth was assumed to be roughly uniform across donors in the presence/absence analyses, though that assumption may not hold. A further reported finding was that TCR beta sequences accurately predicted the HLA-A and HLA-B alleles for most subjects in the first cohort. When HLA alleles, especially DR and DQ, strongly co-occurred, TCR associations were difficult to assign to individual alleles. In a later analysis, several top co-occurrence clusters were reported to appear linked to parvovirus B19, influenza, CMV and Epstein-Barr virus. A later analysis found that most CMV-associated TCR beta chains appeared HLA-restricted, with HLA associations seemingly driven largely by CMV exposure. According to a later genetic analysis, donors in an Asian-associated ancestry cluster had fewer N-insertions in productive TCRs than the roughly 660-donor mean. V-gene and J-gene trimming of TCR beta chains was associated with a missense DCLRE1C variant in a later genetic analysis, and the association was replicated in an independent cohort. The earlier analysis of approximately 590 of the donors excluded fewer than 20 rarely observed V segments, including chromosome 9 orphons, because counts were too low. A later analysis associated approximately 17,000 TCR beta sequences with specific HLA alleles at a false discovery rate of 0.05. A cluster of highly shared sequence variants was judged likely to be a technical artifact of the sequencing pipeline. The study gave a list of about 160 TCR beta chains associated with cytomegalovirus. Because HLA typing was missing for some donors at each locus, association tests included only the typed subset.

The cohort consisted of hundreds of healthy bone marrow donors. All cohort members were sampled while nominally healthy, although unrecorded immune exposures were likely present. The donor tested CMV seronegative and was one of the 352 seronegative cohort members. Each donor provided a peripheral blood sample, and peripheral blood mononuclear cells were used for TCR beta sequencing. Genomic DNA was extracted from the blood cell samples with the Qiagen DNeasy Blood Extraction Kit. The method was the immunoSEQ multiplex PCR assay. The multiplex PCR relied on a mix of 60 forward primers for TCR Vbeta segments and 13 reverse primers for TCR Jbeta segments. A multiplex PCR assay on genomic DNA amplified the CDR3 region of rearranged TCR beta genes. Amplified TCR beta libraries were sequenced as 87-base-pair reads on the Illumina HiSeq System. Per the original workflow: A later analysis counted about 80 million unique TCR beta chains across the 690 or so repertoires, and around 12 million of these chains were shared by at least two donors. Raw reads were error-corrected and collapsed into unique sequences with a nearest-neighbor algorithm that merged closely related sequences to remove PCR and sequencing errors. CDR3 sequences were aligned to IMGT reference sequences to assign V, D and J gene segments. For a sequence to be retained, a match of at least six nucleotides to both a V gene segment and a J gene segment was required. Rearrangements were classified as productive when the CDR3 lacked stop codons and remained in frame with V and J, and all other rearrangements were classified as non-productive. CDR3 was defined by IMGT convention, running from the second conserved V-encoded cysteine to the conserved J-encoded phenylalanine. The earlier analysis of 550 to 650 of the donors excluded any sequence lacking an unambiguous match to a single V gene segment. An earlier analysis of some 500 of the donors classified V segments as functional when productive rearrangements were above 56.7% and as segregating when the standard deviation between donors was above 5%. A statistical classification framework was built to diagnose cytomegalovirus status from the catalog of TCR beta chain sequences. In a later analysis, V and J genes were assigned by comparing TCR nucleotide sequences against IMGT/GENE-DB human TR gene sequences. The TCRdist pipeline was used in a later analysis to assign CDR3 sequences and most-parsimonious VDJ recombination scenarios. In a later analysis, each TCR beta chain was defined by its CDR3 amino acid sequence together with its V-gene family, and reads lacking a unique V-gene family were excluded. To address suspected cross-contamination and a sequencing artifact, a later analysis removed 592 highly shared, low-generation-probability nucleotide sequences. For each public chain, a later analysis derived a clonal expansion index from normalized ranks of inferred template counts within each repertoire. In a later analysis, generation probabilities were computed with a VDJ recombination model fitted to out-of-frame rearrangements, and the resulting probabilities were checked against IGoR. Hypergeometric tests were used in a later analysis to score TCR-TCR, TCR-HLA and TCR-CMV co-occurrence, with a repertoire-size bias correction applied to the TCR pairs. A later analysis estimated false discovery rates by permuting HLA or CMV assignments 20 times. In a later analysis, co-occurring TCRs were grouped with DBSCAN, and TCRdist sequence similarity was added when clustering was performed within HLA-allele-positive subsets. For co-occurrence clustering, repertoires with fewer than 30,000 or more than 120,000 public chains were excluded, along with about five repertoires with anomalous nucleotide sharing. TCRdb retrieved this table from immuneACCESS and kept in-frame rearrangements only. Not all clones are present; in checked studies, unresolved V genes account for under half, and no reason is known for the remainder. Clonal size and the V and J genes are those of that table, whereas D and trimming came from the DNA. The sample table contains some 110,000 clones; only one count was recorded for roughly 15% of them. The ten largest clones represent roughly 0.79% of the sample.

This clone has just a few counts. Its antigen has not been determined. Lacking the conserved final phenylalanine or tryptophan, this CDR3 likely reflects a read error. The source material was PBMCs. This receptor was identified in a female donor in good health and CMV-seronegative.

The DNA is TGTGCCAGCAGTCCTACAGGGTTGAACACTGAAGCTTTCTCT. This is translated as CASSPTGLNTEAFS. The sequence joins TRBV6-5 to TRBJ1-1; possibly the D gene is TRBD1, per 6 matching bases. V is clipped by 5 bases and J by 0 bases, and the sequence between their germline boundaries is 10 bases long. CDR1 and CDR2, looked up from the germline V gene, are MNHEY and SVGAGI. The CDR3 adds up to 14 amino acids, both ends counted. CDR3 DNA is the only sequence kept; it has 42 bases, read in frame from the first base.